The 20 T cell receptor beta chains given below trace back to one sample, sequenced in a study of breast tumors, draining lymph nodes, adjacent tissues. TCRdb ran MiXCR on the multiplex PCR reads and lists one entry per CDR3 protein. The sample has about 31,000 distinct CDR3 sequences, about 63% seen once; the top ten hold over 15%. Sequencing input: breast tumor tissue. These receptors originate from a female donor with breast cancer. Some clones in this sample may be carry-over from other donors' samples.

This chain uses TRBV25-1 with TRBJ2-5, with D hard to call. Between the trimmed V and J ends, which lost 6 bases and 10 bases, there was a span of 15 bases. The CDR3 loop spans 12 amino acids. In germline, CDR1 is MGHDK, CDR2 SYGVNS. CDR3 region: CASSREYGRQYF. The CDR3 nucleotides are TGTGCCAGCAGCCGAGAGTATGGACGCCAGTACTTC.

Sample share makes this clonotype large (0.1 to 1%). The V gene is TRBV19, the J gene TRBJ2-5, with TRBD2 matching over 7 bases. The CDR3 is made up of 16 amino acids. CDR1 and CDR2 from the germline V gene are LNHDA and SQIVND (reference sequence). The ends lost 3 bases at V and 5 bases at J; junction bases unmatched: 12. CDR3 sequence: CASSIRTGGGGETQYF. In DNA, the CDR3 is TGTGCCAGTAGTATTCGAACGGGAGGAGGTGGGGAGACCCAGTACTTC. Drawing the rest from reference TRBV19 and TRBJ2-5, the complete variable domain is DGGITQSPKYLFRKEGQNVTLSCEQNLNHDAMYWYRQDPGQGLRLIYYSQIVNDFQKGDIAEGYSVSREKKESFPLTVTSAQKNPTAFYLCASSIRTGGGGETQYFGPGTRLLVL.

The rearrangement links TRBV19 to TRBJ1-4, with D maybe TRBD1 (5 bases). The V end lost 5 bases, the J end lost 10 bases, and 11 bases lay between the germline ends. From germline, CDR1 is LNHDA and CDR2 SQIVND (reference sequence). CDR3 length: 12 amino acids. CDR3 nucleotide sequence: TGTGCCAGTAGTCCCGGGAGGGGAAAACTGTTTTTT. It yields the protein CASSPGRGKLFF.

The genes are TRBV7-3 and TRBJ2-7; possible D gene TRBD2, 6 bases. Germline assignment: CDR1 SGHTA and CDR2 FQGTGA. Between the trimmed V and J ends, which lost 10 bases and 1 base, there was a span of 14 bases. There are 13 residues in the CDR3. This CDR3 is CATPGLLSYEQYF. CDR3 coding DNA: TGTGCCACCCCGGGACTGCTTTCCTACGAGCAGTACTTC. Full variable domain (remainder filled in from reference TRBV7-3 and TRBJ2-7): GAGVSQTPSNKVTEKGKYVELRCDPISGHTALYWYRQSLGQGPEFLIYFQGTGAADDSGLPNDRFFAVRPEGSVSTLKIQRTERGDSAVYLCATPGLLSYEQYFGPGTRLTVT.

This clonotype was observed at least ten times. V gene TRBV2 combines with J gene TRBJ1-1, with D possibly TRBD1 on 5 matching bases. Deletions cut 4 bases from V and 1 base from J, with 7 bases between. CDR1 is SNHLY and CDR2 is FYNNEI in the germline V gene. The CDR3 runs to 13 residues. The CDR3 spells CASSVGENTEAFF. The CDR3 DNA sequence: TGTGCCAGCAGTGTAGGGGAGAACACTGAAGCTTTCTTT. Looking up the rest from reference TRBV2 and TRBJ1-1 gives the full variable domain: EPEVTQTPSHQVTQMGQEVILRCVPISNHLYFYWYRQILGQKVEFLVSFYNNEISEKSEIFDDQFSVERPDGSNFTLKIRSTKLEDSAMYFCASSVGENTEAFFGQGTRLTVV.

In DNA, the CDR3 is TGTGCCAGCAGCCCGAGGACAGGGTATGCGGCCGGGGAGCTGTTTTTT. Translating it yields CASSPRTGYAAGELFF. This chain uses TRBV7-2 with TRBJ2-2; the match to TRBD1 covers 8 bases. This CDR3 spans 16 amino acids. Trimming took 5 bases from V and 6 from J; bases not matched to a gene: 11. CDR1 is SGHTA and CDR2 is FQGNSA in the germline V gene.

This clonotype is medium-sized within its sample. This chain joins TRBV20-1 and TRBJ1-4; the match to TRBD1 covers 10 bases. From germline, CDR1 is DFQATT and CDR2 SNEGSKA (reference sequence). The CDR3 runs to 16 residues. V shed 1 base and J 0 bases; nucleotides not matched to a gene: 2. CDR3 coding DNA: TGCAGTGCTAGAGGAGGGACAGGGGCAACTAATGAAAAACTGTTTTTT. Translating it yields CSARGGTGATNEKLFF.

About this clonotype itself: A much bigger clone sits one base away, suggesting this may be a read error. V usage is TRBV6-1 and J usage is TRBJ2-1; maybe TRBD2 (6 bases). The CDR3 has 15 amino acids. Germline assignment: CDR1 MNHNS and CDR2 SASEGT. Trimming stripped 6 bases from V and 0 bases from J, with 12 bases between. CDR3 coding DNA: TGTGCCAGCAGGCAGGCGGGGAGCTCCTACAATGAGCAGTTCTTC. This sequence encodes CASRQAGSSYNEQFF.

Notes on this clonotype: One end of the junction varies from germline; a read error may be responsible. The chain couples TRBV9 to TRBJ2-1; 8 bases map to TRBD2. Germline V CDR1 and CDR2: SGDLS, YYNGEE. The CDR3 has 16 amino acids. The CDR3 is CASSGGTGGSYNGQFF. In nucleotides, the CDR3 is TGTGCCAGCAGCGGGGGGACGGGAGGGTCCTACAATGGGCAGTTCTTC.

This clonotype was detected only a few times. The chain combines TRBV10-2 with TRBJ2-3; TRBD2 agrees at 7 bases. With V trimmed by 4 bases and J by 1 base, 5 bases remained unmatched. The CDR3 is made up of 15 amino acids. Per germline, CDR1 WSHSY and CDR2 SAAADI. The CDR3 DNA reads TGCGCCAGCAGTGGGGGGGGGGGGGGCACAGATACGCAGTATTTT. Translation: CASSGGGGGTDTQYF.

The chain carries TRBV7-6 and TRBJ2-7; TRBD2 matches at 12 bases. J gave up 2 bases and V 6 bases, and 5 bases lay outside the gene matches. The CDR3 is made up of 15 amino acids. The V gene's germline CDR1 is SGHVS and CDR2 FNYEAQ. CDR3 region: CASSYTSGRPYEQYF. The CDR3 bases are TGTGCCAGCAGTTACACTAGCGGGAGGCCCTACGAGCAGTACTTC.

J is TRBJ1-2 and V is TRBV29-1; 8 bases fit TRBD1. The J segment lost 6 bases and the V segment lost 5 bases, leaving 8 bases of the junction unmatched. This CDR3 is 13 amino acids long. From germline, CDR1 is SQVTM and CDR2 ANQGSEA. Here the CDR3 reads CSVLTGAYNGYTF. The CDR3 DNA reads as TGCAGCGTTCTGACAGGGGCGTATAATGGCTACACCTTC.

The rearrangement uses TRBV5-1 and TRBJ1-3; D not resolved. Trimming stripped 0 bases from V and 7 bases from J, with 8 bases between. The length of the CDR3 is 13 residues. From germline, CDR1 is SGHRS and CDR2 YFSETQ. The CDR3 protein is CASSLDGVNTIYF. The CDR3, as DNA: TGCGCCAGCAGCTTGGATGGGGTGAACACCATATATTTT.

The CDR3 bases are TGTGCCAGTAGTCCCTACGGGACAGGACCTTTCTATGGCTACACCTTC. It yields the protein CASSPYGTGPFYGYTF. The genes are TRBV19 and TRBJ1-2, with 8 nucleotides matching TRBD1. Germline assignment: CDR1 LNHDA and CDR2 SQIVND (reference sequence). Trimming took 5 bases from V and 4 from J; bases not matched to a gene: 12. CDR3 length: 16 amino acids.

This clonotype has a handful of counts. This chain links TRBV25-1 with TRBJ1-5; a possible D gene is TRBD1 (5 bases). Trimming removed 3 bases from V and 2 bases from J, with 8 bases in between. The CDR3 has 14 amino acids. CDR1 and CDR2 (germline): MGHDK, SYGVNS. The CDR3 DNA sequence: TGTGCCAGCAGTGACTCCAGGGGCAATCAGCCCCAGCATTTT. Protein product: CASSDSRGNQPQHF.

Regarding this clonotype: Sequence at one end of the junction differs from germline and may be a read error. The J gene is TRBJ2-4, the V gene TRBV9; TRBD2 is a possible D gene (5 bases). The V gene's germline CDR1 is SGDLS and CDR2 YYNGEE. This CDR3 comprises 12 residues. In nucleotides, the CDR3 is TGTGCCAGCAGCGGACGGGGTGACATTCAGTGCTTC. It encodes CASSGRGDIQCF.

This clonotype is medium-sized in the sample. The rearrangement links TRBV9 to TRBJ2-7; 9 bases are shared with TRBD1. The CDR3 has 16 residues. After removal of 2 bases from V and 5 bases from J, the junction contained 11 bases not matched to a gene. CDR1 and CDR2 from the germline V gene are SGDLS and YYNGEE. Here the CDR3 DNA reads TGTGCCAGCAGCGTCCGATCTGGACAGGGGTTCCACGAGCAGTACTTC. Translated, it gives CASSVRSGQGFHEQYF.

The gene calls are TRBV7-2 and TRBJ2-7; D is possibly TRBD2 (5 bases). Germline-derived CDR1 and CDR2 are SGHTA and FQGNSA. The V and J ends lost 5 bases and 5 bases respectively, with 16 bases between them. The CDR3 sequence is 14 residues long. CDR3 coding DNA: TGTGCCAGCAGCACTTGGACGGGGTCCGACGAGCAGTACTTC. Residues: CASSTWTGSDEQYF.

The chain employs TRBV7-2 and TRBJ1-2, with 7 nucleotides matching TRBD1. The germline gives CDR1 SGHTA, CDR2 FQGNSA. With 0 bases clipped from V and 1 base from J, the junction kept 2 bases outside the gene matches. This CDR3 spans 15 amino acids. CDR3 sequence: CASSLARGLNYGYTF. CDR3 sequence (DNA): TGTGCCAGCAGCTTAGCGAGGGGGCTTAACTATGGCTACACCTTC.

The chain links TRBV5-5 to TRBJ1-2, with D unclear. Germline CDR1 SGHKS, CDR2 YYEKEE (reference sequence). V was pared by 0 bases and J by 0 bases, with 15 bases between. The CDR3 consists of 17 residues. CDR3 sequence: CASSLEAGLTTNYGYTF. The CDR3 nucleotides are TGTGCCAGCAGCTTGGAAGCAGGACTTACGACTAACTATGGCTACACCTTC.